Listed below are T cell receptor beta chains from one sample, sequenced in a study of CD8+ T cells in alopecia areata. Here immunoSEQ multiplex PCR was the method, and the copy in TCRdb shows in-frame clones only, minus some. The sample has around 120,000 clones; around 50% are singletons. The sample taken for sequencing was NKG2D-low CD8+ T cells sorted from blood. The receptors come from a human donor with alopecia areata. Each CDR3 is given with its conserved first and last residue. D genes are given only for firm matches. Only some rows state a clone size, as once, few, many or a class for expanded clones.

once,-,TRBV4-1,TRBJ2-7,TGCGCCAGCAACCAAGAGGAAAGGGCCTACGAGCAGTACTTC,CASNQEERAYEQYF
-,-,TRBV27,TRBJ1-5,TGTGCCCTTCTCCGCCCGATGAAGCCCCAGCATTTT,CALLRPMKPQHF
-,-,TRBV6-5,TRBJ1-1,TGTGCCAGCAGTTACCTCGCGGCAGGTACTGAAGCTTTCTTT,CASSYLAAGTEAFF
-,-,TRBV29-1,TRBJ2-2,TGCAGCGTTGAACGGGGGAATCCGGACACCGGGGAGCTGTTTTTT,CSVERGNPDTGELFF
-,-,TRBV30,TRBJ2-6,TGTGCCGGATTCTCCGGGGCCAACGTCCTGACTTTC,CAGFSGANVLTF
-,TRBD2,TRBV11-2,TRBJ2-3,TGTGCCAGCAGCCCCGGGACTAGCGTTGGAGATACGCAGTATTTT,CASSPGTSVGDTQYF
few,-,TRBV30,TRBJ2-7,TGTGCCTGGAGTATCGCAGGCCCACCCTACGAGCAGTACTTC,CAWSIAGPPYEQYF
few,-,TRBV6-1,TRBJ1-5,TGTGCCAGCGGCCCCCCGTGGGATCAGCCCCAGCATTTT,CASGPPWDQPQHF
-,-,TRBV27,TRBJ2-7,TGTGCCAGCAGCTCTACAGCCTACGAGCAGTACTTC,CASSSTAYEQYF
-,-,TRBV30,TRBJ2-6,TGTGCCTGGTTCGACTCTGGGGCCAACGTCCTGACTTTC,CAWFDSGANVLTF
few,-,TRBV29-1,TRBJ2-2,TGCAGCGTTTCGGGGGCTAACACCGGGGAGCTGTTTTTT,CSVSGANTGELFF
-,-,TRBV29-1,TRBJ2-7,TGCAGCGTTGAGGGCAACTACGAGCAGTACTTC,CSVEGNYEQYF
-,-,TRBV7-2,TRBJ2-2,TGTGCCAGCAGCCTACTCACCGGGGAGCTGTTTTTT,CASSLLTGELFF
-,-,TRBV27,TRBJ1-5,TGTGCCAGCAGTTGGGGTGCCAGCCAGCCCCAGCATTTT,CASSWGASQPQHF
-,-,TRBV5-4,TRBJ1-1,TGTGCCAGCAGCCTTGCAGTCAACACTGAAGCTTTCTTT,CASSLAVNTEAFF
-,TRBD1,TRBV29-1,TRBJ2-5,TGCAGCGTTCCGGACAGGGTCGGGACTTCGTACTTC,CSVPDRVGTSYF
-,-,TRBV5-1,TRBJ1-6,TGCGCCAGCAGCGCGGGGGATAATTCACCCCTCCACTTT,CASSAGDNSPLHF
-,TRBD1,TRBV23-1,TRBJ2-4,TGCGCCAGTCAGACAAGGGGGCTTCAGTACTTC,CASQTRGLQYF
-,TRBD1,TRBV29-1,TRBJ1-2,TGCAGCGTTCCGACGACAGGGGAAACTGGCTACACCTTC,CSVPTTGETGYTF
-,-,TRBV5-1,TRBJ1-1,TGCGCCAGCAGCTTCGGGGGTACCACTGAAGCTTTCTTT,CASSFGGTTEAFF
-,-,TRBV29-1,TRBJ2-2,TGCAGCGTTGAACTGGTTACCACCGGGGAGCTGTTTTTT,CSVELVTTGELFF
once,-,TRBV29-1,TRBJ2-5,TGCAGCGTTGAAACCCGGATGCACCGGGAGACCCAGTACTTC,CSVETRMHRETQYF
-,TRBD2,TRBV29-1,TRBJ2-5,TGCAGCGTTGAAGATGGCGAGCGGGAGTCCGAGACCCAGTACTTC,CSVEDGERESETQYF
-,-,TRBV2,TRBJ2-7,TGTGCCAGCTCACTAGACAGTTACGAGCAGTACTTC,CASSLDSYEQYF
-,-,TRBV15,TRBJ1-5,TGTGCCACCAGCAGAGATCAGGAGGGTCAGCCCCAGCATTTT,CATSRDQEGQPQHF
-,-,TRBV27,TRBJ2-7,TGTGCCAGCAGTTTGAGTAGCCTCTCCTACGAGCAGTACTTC,CASSLSSLSYEQYF
few,-,TRBV19,TRBJ2-1,TGTGCCCAACTAGCTGGCAATGAGCAGTTCTTC,CAQLAGNEQFF
-,-,TRBV11-2,TRBJ2-3,TGTGCCAGCAGCCCACGGGACACCCGCACAGATACGCAGTATTTT,CASSPRDTRTDTQYF
few,TRBD2,TRBV29-1,TRBJ2-1,TGCAGCGCAAAACCGGGAGGGGGTAACAATGAGCAGTTCTTC,CSAKPGGGNNEQFF
-,TRBD1,TRBV27,TRBJ1-1,TGTGCCAGCAGCCCCAGACAGGGCATGAAAGCTTTCTTT,CASSPRQGMKAFF
-,-,TRBV4-1,TRBJ1-1,TGCGCCAGCAGCCAAGGGGGGGCCCTAAGTGAAGCTTTCTTT,CASSQGGALSEAFF
-,-,TRBV27,TRBJ2-1,TGTGCCAGCAGTGGACAGCACAATGAGCAGTTCTTC,CASSGQHNEQFF
-,-,TRBV30,TRBJ1-1,TGTGCCTGGGTCCTACCGGGGATCGCCCGCTTGACTGAAGCTTTCTTT,CAWVLPGIARLTEAFF
-,TRBD2,TRBV29-1,TRBJ2-1,TGCAGCGTGACCCAAACTTTAGCGGGGAGCTCCTACAATGAGCAGTTCTTC,CSVTQTLAGSSYNEQFF
-,-,TRBV27,TRBJ2-7,TGTGCCGTCCGAGGAGGGCCGAGGGAGCAGTACTTC,CAVRGGPREQYF
-,-,TRBV23-1,TRBJ1-6,TGCGCCAGCAGTCCGTCCCAATGGAGTGACAGCCTATATAATTCACCCCTCCACTTT,CASSPSQWSDSLYNSPLHF
-,TRBD1,TRBV9,TRBJ1-1,TGTGCCAGCAGCACGGGACAGCTTGAAGCTTTCTTT,CASSTGQLEAFF
-,-,TRBV14,TRBJ1-2,TGTGCCAGCAGCCAACATCCGGGCTCTGGGTATGGCTACACCTTC,CASSQHPGSGYGYTF
-,-,TRBV29-1,TRBJ2-5,TGCAGCGTTGAGGAAGGACAGACTTCTAACCAGTACTTC,CSVEEGQTSNQYF
-,-,TRBV7-8,TRBJ2-3,TGTGCCAGCAGGGACTCCAGGGGAAGCACGCAGTATTTT,CASRDSRGSTQYF
few,TRBD2,TRBV29-1,TRBJ2-1,TGCAGCGCAAATGGGGGGGTCAACAATGAGCAGTTCTTC,CSANGGVNNEQFF
-,TRBD2,TRBV5-6,TRBJ2-7,TGTGCCAGCAGATTGGGACTAGCGGGGACCTACGAGCAGTACTTC,CASRLGLAGTYEQYF
-,-,TRBV27,TRBJ2-1,TGTGCCAGCATCCTGTCCTGGGACTACAATGAGCAGTTCTTC,CASILSWDYNEQFF
-,TRBD2,TRBV27,TRBJ2-3,TGTGCCAGCAGTCCGGGACTAGCGCCAGATACGCAGTATTTT,CASSPGLAPDTQYF
-,-,TRBV28,TRBJ2-1,TGTGCCAGCAGTCTCTCCCGCGAACAGTTCTTC,CASSLSREQFF
-,TRBD2,TRBV14,TRBJ2-7,TGTGCCAGCAGGCAAGCGGGAGGACCGTCCTACGAGCAGTACTTC,CASRQAGGPSYEQYF
-,-,TRBV28,TRBJ2-7,TGTGCCAGCAGTTTTAGGCGGACCTCCTACGAGCAGTACTTC,CASSFRRTSYEQYF
-,-,TRBV5-1,TRBJ2-1,TGCGCCAGCAGCTTCAACCTTAAGTTCACCCTCAAAGGACAGCGGGGGCAGTTCTTC,CASSFNLKFTLKGQRGQFF
-,-,TRBV29-1,TRBJ1-2,TGCAGCGTTGAGTGGCAGCCGCCTAACTATGGCTACACCTTC,CSVEWQPPNYGYTF
-,TRBD1,TRBV29-1,TRBJ2-2,TGCAGCGTTACTACCGGGACAGGGAAAACCTTT,CSVTTGTGKTF
-,-,TRBV29-1,TRBJ1-1,TGCAGCGTTGAATCCGGGAACACTGAAGCTTTCTTT,CSVESGNTEAFF